Below are 24 T cell receptor beta chains sequenced from a single sample in a study of T-cell memory formation after mild COVID-19. TCRdb recomputed calls from the 5' RACE reads with MiXCR, one row per CDR3 protein. This repertoire shows a few hundred thousand distinct CDR3 sequences, approximately 15% found once; its top ten account for under 25%. Sequenced: PBMCs or a T cell subset sorted from them (not recorded which). These receptors all come from a man aged 18-30 years who had mild COVID-19 (a few samples of this study predate the infection). Cell type and time point are not known.

In this sample, this clonotype turned up a few times. V and J are TRBV28 and TRBJ1-2; D is unclear. Trimming pared 6 bases from V and 5 bases from J, leaving 10 bases between. The germline gives CDR1 MDHEN, CDR2 SYDVKM. CDR3 length: 12 amino acids. Here the CDR3 reads CASSTERYGYTF. The CDR3 region has the DNA TGTGCCAGCAGCACGGAGCGATATGGCTACACCTTC.

This clonotype was seen at least ten times. The CDR3 DNA reads as TGCGCCAGCACCACAGGGTTCTCCAATGAGCAGTTCTTC. Its translation is CASTTGFSNEQFF. The chain is built from TRBV5-1 and TRBJ2-1; D is perhaps TRBD1 (6 bases). CDR3 size: 13 residues. V was pared by 6 bases and J by 6 bases, with 13 bases between. Germline V gene lookup returns CDR1 SGHRS and CDR2 YFSETQ. Supplemented by reference TRBV5-1 and TRBJ2-1, the full variable domain reads KAGVTQTPRYLIKTRGQQVTLSCSPISGHRSVSWYQQTPGQGLQFLFEYFSETQRNKGNFPGRFSGRQFSNSRSEMNVSTLELGDSALYLCASTTGFSNEQFFGPGTRLTVL.

This clonotype was picked up a small number of times. The V gene is TRBV12-3 or TRBV12-4, the J gene TRBJ1-1; D remains unclear. The CDR3 is 12 amino acids. The ends were cut back, 2 bases at V and 6 bases at J, with 7 bases in the middle. CDR3 residues: CASSLWGAEAFF. The CDR3 region has the DNA TGTGCCAGCAGTTTATGGGGAGCTGAAGCTTTCTTT.

This clonotype was observed a handful of times. The gene calls are TRBV7-9 and TRBJ1-1; D is unclear. This CDR3 is built from 12 residues. V was pared by 7 bases and J by 10 bases, with 16 bases between. Looked up from germline, CDR1 is SEHNR and CDR2 is FQNEAQ (reference sequence). This CDR3 reads CASTLGNTGAFF. The CDR3 DNA sequence: TGTGCCAGCACCCTAGGGAACACGGGAGCTTTCTTT. The whole variable domain, filled in from reference TRBV7-9 and TRBJ1-1, reads DTGVSQNPRHKITKRGQNVTFRCDPISEHNRLYWYRQTLGQGPEFLTYFQNEAQLEKSRLLSDRFSAERPKGSFSTLEIQRTEQGDSAMYLCASTLGNTGAFFGQGTRLTVV.

This rearrangement joins TRBV20-1 to TRBJ2-5; D is unclear. The CDR3 spans 14 residues. Germline lookup yields CDR1 DFQATT and CDR2 SNEGSKA (reference sequence). The V end was cut by 0 bases, the J end by 2 bases, with 10 bases between. The CDR3 region has the DNA TGCAGTGCTAGAGAAGGATTATTACAAGAGACCCAGTACTTC. Residues: CSAREGLLQETQYF.

The sample holds many counts of this clonotype. The chain carries TRBV6-5 and TRBJ1-1; no definite D call. The CDR3 contains 13 residues. Germline CDR1 is MNHEY and CDR2 is SVGAGI. Deletions cut 2 bases from V and 8 bases from J, with 12 bases between. CDR3 in amino acids: CASSYVRVREAFF. CDR3 DNA sequence: TGTGCCAGCAGTTACGTCCGGGTAAGGGAAGCTTTCTTT.

The gene calls are TRBV12-3 or TRBV12-4 and TRBJ1-1; unclear D gene. V dropped 4 bases and J dropped 1 base, with 10 bases sitting between them. This CDR3 is built from 14 residues. In nucleotides, the CDR3 is TGTGCCAGCAGTTCGCGACGGGGGAACACTGAAGCTTTCTTT. Its translation is CASSSRRGNTEAFF.

The rearrangement joins TRBV6-6 to TRBJ1-3; D unresolved. The CDR3 is 16 amino acids. Germline values: CDR1 MNHNY, CDR2 SVGAGI (reference sequence). The V end lost 8 bases, the J end lost 0 bases, and 17 bases lay between the germline ends. The CDR3 spells CASRFFGVHSGNTIYF. CDR3 in DNA: TGTGCCAGCCGGTTTTTCGGGGTCCACTCTGGAAACACCATATATTTT.

V gene TRBV11-2 combines with J gene TRBJ2-2; the D is unclear. The length of the CDR3 is 15 residues. Germline CDR1 and CDR2: SGHAT and FQNNGV. The V gene lost 6 bases and the J gene lost 6 bases, with 17 bases spanning the gap. In DNA, the CDR3 is TGTGCCAGCAGAAAAGGGCTAGATTGGCCCGGGGAGCTGTTTTTT. This translates into CASRKGLDWPGELFF. Based on the CDR3 plus reference TRBV11-2 and TRBJ2-2, the full variable domain is EAGVAQSPRYKIIEKRQSVAFWCNPISGHATLYWYQQILGQGPKLLIQFQNNGVVDDSQLPKDRFSAERLKGVDSTLKIQPAKLEDSAVYLCASRKGLDWPGELFFGEGSRLTVL.

The chain links TRBV6-2 or TRBV6-3 to TRBJ1-1; D is undetermined. The V end was cut by 7 bases, the J end by 0 bases, with 9 bases between. Germline V gene data show CDR1 as MNHEY and CDR2 as SVGEGT. The CDR3 loop spans 13 amino acids. DNA of the CDR3: TGTGCCAGCATACGGCCCATGAACACTGAAGCTTTCTTT. Its protein is CASIRPMNTEAFF.

This clonotype was picked up a small number of times. The rearrangement links TRBV5-1 to TRBJ2-3, with 10 bases fitting TRBD2. CDR1 SGHRS and CDR2 YFSETQ come from the germline V gene. The trim removed 0 bases at V and 2 bases at J, leaving 12 bases unmatched. This CDR3 has 19 amino acids. CDR3 sequence reads: CASSLASLSSGGNTDTQYF. In DNA, the CDR3 is TGCGCCAGCAGCTTGGCGAGCCTATCTAGCGGGGGAAACACAGATACGCAGTATTTT.

The J gene is TRBJ1-5, the V gene TRBV28; perhaps TRBD1 as D (5 bases). V shed 7 bases and J shed 7 bases, with 11 bases lying between them. In germline, CDR1 is MDHEN, CDR2 SYDVKM. This CDR3 comprises 12 residues. The CDR3 nucleotides are TGTGCCAGCATGAGGGGCGGACAGCCCCAGCATTTT. It codes for CASMRGGQPQHF.

This clonotype was counted many times. The J gene is TRBJ1-1, the V gene TRBV5-1, with 9 bases fitting TRBD1. V trimming: 1 base; J trimming: 5 bases; junction bases outside the gene matches: 3. The CDR3 consists of 14 residues. Germline lookup yields CDR1 SGHRS and CDR2 YFSETQ. The CDR3 DNA sequence: TGCGCCAGCAGCTTGCTACAGGGGGCAACTGAAGCTTTCTTT. Protein product: CASSLLQGATEAFF.

This clonotype was seen a few times. The CDR3 DNA reads as TGTGCCAGCAGCTTTCTCGGGGACGGCAATCAGCCCCAGCATTTT. This codes for CASSFLGDGNQPQHF. The chain couples TRBV7-2 to TRBJ1-5; the D gene is possibly TRBD1 (5 bases). Looked up from germline, CDR1 is SGHTA and CDR2 is FQGNSA. Trimming shortened V by 3 bases and J by 2 bases, and 11 bases separated the two germline ends. The CDR3 contains 15 residues.

This clonotype showed up just a few times. This chain links TRBV12-3 or TRBV12-4 with TRBJ2-7; 7 positions agree with TRBD2. The junction had 17 bases not matched to a gene; V was cut back by 5 bases and J by 4 bases. The CDR3 has 17 amino acids. The CDR3 is CASSPFWGGTVGYEQYF. The CDR3 bases are TGTGCCAGCAGTCCCTTCTGGGGGGGAACCGTCGGATACGAGCAGTACTTC.

The gene calls are TRBV5-1 and TRBJ1-4; 11 positions match TRBD1. Trimming removed 0 bases from V and 7 bases from J; junction bases left unmatched: 2. Germline V gene sequence: CDR1 SGHRS, CDR2 YFSETQ. This CDR3 has 15 amino acids. The CDR3 reads CASSLGTGGFEKLFF. The CDR3 bases are TGCGCCAGCAGCTTGGGGACAGGGGGCTTTGAAAAACTGTTTTTT.

This clonotype was counted only a few times. V and J are TRBV4-3 and TRBJ1-2, with TRBD1 matching over 7 bases. CDR1 LGHNA and CDR2 YSLEER come from the germline V gene. Trimming cost V 0 bases and J 7 bases; bases outside gene matches: 5. The CDR3 has 14 residues. For the CDR3, the DNA is TGCGCCAGCAGCCAAGAAAGGGGGCAGGGTGGCTACACCTTC. Its translation is CASSQERGQGGYTF.

The V and J genes are TRBV7-2 and TRBJ1-6; possible D gene TRBD1, 6 bases. The CDR3 covers 13 residues. The germline V gene has CDR1 SGHTA and CDR2 FQGNSA. V was shortened by 3 bases and J by 10 bases, with 10 bases between the two germline ends. CDR3 coding DNA: TGTGCCAGCAGCTTGAGGGGGGACTCACCCCTCCACTTT. As protein: CASSLRGDSPLHF.

In this sample, this clonotype turned up many times. The chain joins TRBV6-5 to TRBJ1-2, with D perhaps matching TRBD1 (5 bases). The CDR3 spans 14 residues. Trimming took off 5 bases at V and 8 bases at J, with 18 bases between the two ends. CDR1 and CDR2 from the germline V gene are MNHEY and SVGAGI. The CDR3 loop reads CASSQPPGEGGYTF. Written as DNA, the CDR3 is TGTGCCAGCAGTCAACCCCCCGGGGAGGGGGGCTACACCTTC.

In this sample, this clonotype turned up a few times. The chain recombines TRBV7-2 with TRBJ1-6; 8 nucleotides line up with TRBD1. Germline-derived CDR1 and CDR2 are SGHTA and FQGNSA. CDR3 length equals 15 residues. V trimming: 0 bases; J trimming: 9 bases; junction bases outside the gene matches: 4. In DNA, the CDR3 is TGTGCCAGCAGCTTAGCGGCAGGGGGCAGTTCACCCCTCCACTTT. Translated: CASSLAAGGSSPLHF.

The chain has TRBV29-1 and TRBJ1-6; maybe TRBD1 (5 bases). The V gene's germline CDR1 is SQVTM and CDR2 ANQGSEA. Trimming removed 7 bases at V and 9 bases at J, with 13 bases between. The CDR3 spans 12 residues. The CDR3 sequence: CSGPRGGSPLHF. The CDR3 DNA reads as TGCAGCGGGCCCCGTGGGGGTTCACCCCTCCACTTT.

This clonotype was counted ten times or more. V gene TRBV3-1 combines with J gene TRBJ2-1, with 7 nucleotides matching TRBD1. CDR1 and CDR2 (germline): LGHDT, YNNKEL (reference sequence). The length of the CDR3 is 15 residues. With V trimmed by 0 bases and J by 4 bases, 3 bases remained unmatched. CDR3 sequence (DNA): TGTGCCAGCAGCCAAGAACAGGGGCTTTACAATGAGCAGTTCTTC. Translation gives CASSQEQGLYNEQFF.

The rearrangement joins TRBV2 to TRBJ1-1; D not resolved. This CDR3 has 14 residues. Germline values: CDR1 SNHLY, CDR2 FYNNEI. Trimming removed 7 bases at V and 0 bases at J, with 12 bases between. The CDR3 nucleotides are TGTGCCAGCAAACGGTCAGAGGTGAACACTGAAGCTTTCTTT. It encodes CASKRSEVNTEAFF.

The chain links TRBV7-9 to TRBJ1-1; TRBD1 matches 10 bases. Trimming at V came to 6 bases and at J to 5 bases, leaving 6 bases not matched to a gene. The CDR3 contains 14 residues. CDR1 SEHNR and CDR2 FQNEAQ come from the germline V gene (reference sequence). CDR3 bases: TGTGCCAGCAGTCTCGACAGGGGGCTTACTGAAGCTTTCTTT. Its protein is CASSLDRGLTEAFF. Looking up the rest from reference TRBV7-9 and TRBJ1-1 gives the full variable domain: DTGVSQNPRHKITKRGQNVTFRCDPISEHNRLYWYRQTLGQGPEFLTYFQNEAQLEKSRLLSDRFSAERPKGSFSTLEIQRTEQGDSAMYLCASSLDRGLTEAFFGQGTRLTVV.